This TCR beta chain was recorded in a study of T cells in Graves' hyperthyroidism and ophthalmopathy. The study, taken as a whole, reports: From stable hyperthyroidism, ophthalmopathy was set apart by a 13 V-J model. It was a median around seven months before onset that the model predicted ophthalmopathy. Most thyroid clonotypes expanded above 0.001 appeared in blood too.

Patients with uncontrolled infections, other autoimmune diseases, pregnancy or lactation were excluded. As to this clonotype: No antigen is known for it.

TCR beta CDR3 regions were amplified from RNA transcripts. During a first-round RT-PCR of the TCR CDR3, the HTBI primer set was used. TCRdb processed the multiplex PCR reads anew with MiXCR; each CDR3 protein has one entry. The sample carries over 500,000 distinct CDR3 sequences, about 45% recorded once. The germline gives CDR1 MNHNY, CDR2 SVGAGI (reference sequence). The germline V and J ends were trimmed by 7 bases and 7 bases, with 5 bases remaining between them. The CDR3 extends over 11 amino acids. Source material: peripheral blood or thyroid tissue (not recorded which). This rearrangement joins TRBV6-6 to TRBJ1-6; unclear D gene. This TCR derives from an adult woman with Graves' disease, either hyperthyroidism or ophthalmopathy (not recorded which). The CDR3 reads CASTENSPLHF. CDR3 bases: TGTGCCAGCACCGAAAATTCACCCCTCCACTTT.